Presented here are 18 T cell receptor beta chains from one specimen sequenced in a study of T cell repertoires in cytomegalovirus infection. MiXCR was run by TCRdb on the reads, yielding one entry per CDR3 protein. The repertoire holds some 700,000 distinct CDR3 sequences, with roughly 35% as singletons. Sequencing used PBMCs. The source of these receptors is a human donor in good health (CMV status not recorded). Some clones in this sample may be carry-over from other donors' samples.

This clonotype was detected a few times. One end of the junction fails to match germline, which may point to a read error. CDR3 nucleotides: TGTGCCAGCAGCCAAGAAAGGAATTCACCCCTCCACTTT. Translation: CASSQERNSPLHF. V gene TRBV4-1 combines with J gene TRBJ1-6, with D unclear. Germline V gives CDR1 MGHRA, CDR2 YSYEKL. This CDR3 comprises 13 residues.

The chain employs TRBV30 and TRBJ1-2; 8 nucleotides agree with TRBD1. This CDR3 region has 13 residues. Germline V lookup: CDR1 GTSNPN, CDR2 SVGIG (reference sequence). The trim removed 6 bases at V and 6 bases at J, leaving 9 bases unmatched. The CDR3 bases are TGTGCCTGCACTTTGGACAGGGATGATGGCTACACCTTC. Amino acids: CACTLDRDDGYTF.

The chain uses TRBV7-8 and TRBJ1-2, with D possibly TRBD1 on 5 matching bases. There are 15 residues in the CDR3. Looked up from germline, CDR1 is SGHVS and CDR2 is FQNEAQ. V was clipped by 1 base and J by 4 bases, with 13 bases between them. The CDR3 sequence: CASSLVGVSGYGYTF. CDR3 nucleotide sequence: TGTGCCAGCAGCTTAGTAGGGGTGTCGGGCTATGGCTACACCTTC.

This clonotype was observed many times. The chain recombines TRBV24-1 with TRBJ2-3; tentative D call: TRBD2 (6 bases). Trimming stripped 2 bases from V and 5 bases from J, with 16 bases between. CDR1 is KGHDR, CDR2 SFDVKD, per germline. The CDR3 contains 16 residues. CDR3 in amino acids: CATSDWTPGEGDTQYF. The CDR3 DNA sequence: TGTGCCACCAGTGATTGGACCCCGGGAGAGGGAGATACGCAGTATTTT.

The chain has TRBV7-2 and TRBJ2-7; D is possibly TRBD1 (6 bases). The CDR3 totals 14 residues. With 4 bases removed from V and 4 bases from J, the gap between germline ends came to 14 bases. Germline lookup yields CDR1 SGHTA and CDR2 FQGNSA. For the CDR3, the DNA is TGTGCCAGCAGCTCCCTGACAGGCTCGTACGAGCAGTACTTC. The encoded protein is CASSSLTGSYEQYF.

The rearrangement links TRBV12-3 or TRBV12-4 to TRBJ1-1; 7 nucleotides line up with TRBD1. CDR3 length: 14 residues. After removal of 1 base from V and 7 bases from J, the junction contained 6 bases not matched to a gene. The CDR3 loop is CASSLGQGGFEAFF. The CDR3 coding sequence is TGTGCCAGCAGTTTAGGGCAGGGGGGCTTTGAAGCTTTCTTT.

The chain carries TRBV3-1 and TRBJ2-7; D uncertain. V lost 4 bases to trimming and J lost 7 bases, with 14 bases between them. CDR3 size: 13 residues. CDR1 is LGHDT and CDR2 is YNNKEL in the germline V gene (reference sequence). The CDR3 region is CASSLVPGWEQYF. Written as DNA, the CDR3 is TGTGCCAGCAGCCTTGTCCCGGGCTGGGAGCAGTACTTC.

There are many counts of this clonotype. The chain couples TRBV28 to TRBJ1-5; maybe TRBD1 (6 bases). Germline lookup yields CDR1 MDHEN and CDR2 SYDVKM. CDR3 length: 19 residues. V shed 3 bases and J shed 5 bases, with 26 bases lying between them. In nucleotides, the CDR3 is TGTGCCAGCAGTTTCGAGATAGGGGGGCGGACGGCCAGTTATCAGCCCCAGCATTTT. Protein sequence: CASSFEIGGRTASYQPQHF.

The chain carries TRBV6-2 or TRBV6-3 and TRBJ2-7, with 10 bases fitting TRBD1. CDR1 is MNHEY and CDR2 is SVGEGT in the germline V gene. Germline trimming cut 2 bases from V and 6 bases from J; bases unmatched to any gene: 7. The CDR3 contains 15 residues. The CDR3 sequence: CASSYTGQGLCEQYF. CDR3 bases: TGTGCCAGCAGTTACACGGGACAGGGGCTGTGCGAGCAGTACTTC.

The V gene is TRBV6-5, the J gene TRBJ1-2; 9 nucleotides line up with TRBD1. J was trimmed by 8 bases and V by 5 bases; bases with no gene match: 3. Germline CDR1 is MNHEY and CDR2 is SVGAGI. The CDR3 extends over 12 amino acids. In nucleotides, the CDR3 is TGTGCCAGCAGTGACGGACAGGGGGGCTACACCTTC. Protein product: CASSDGQGGYTF.

For this clonotype: Since the CDR3 does not end with the conserved phenylalanine or tryptophan, this likely comes from a read error. This chain connects TRBV7-6 to TRBJ2-3; D not resolved. This CDR3 has 16 residues. V dropped 2 bases and J dropped 7 bases, with 19 bases sitting between them. Per germline, CDR1 SGHVS and CDR2 FNYEAQ. The CDR3 loop is CASSLSNMGYSHTQYC. For the CDR3, the DNA is TGTGCCAGCAGCTTATCTAATATGGGGTACTCCCATACGCAGTATTGC.

A word on this clonotype: Possible read error: a much larger clone is one base away. The chain is built from TRBV7-8 and TRBJ2-5; D remains ambiguous. CDR1 and CDR2 (germline): SGHVS, FQNEAQ. The CDR3 loop spans 13 amino acids. The CDR3 here is CDSSPPSQETQYF. For the CDR3, the DNA is TGTGACAGCAGTCCCCCCTCGCAAGAGACCCAGTACTTC.

This clonotype was counted only a few times. CDR3 in DNA: TGTGCCAGCAGTTCCGGGACAGGGGGCATGAACACTGAAGCTTTCTTT. Translated: CASSSGTGGMNTEAFF. This rearrangement joins TRBV28 to TRBJ1-1; TRBD1 matches at 12 bases. J lost 0 bases, V lost 4 bases, and 3 bases had no gene match. There are 16 residues in the CDR3. CDR1 is MDHEN, CDR2 SYDVKM, per germline. The full variable domain, with the rest looked up from reference TRBV28 and TRBJ1-1, is DVKVTQSSRYLVKRTGEKVFLECVQDMDHENMFWYRQDPGLGLRLIYFSYDVKMKEKGDIPEGYSVSREKKERFSLILESASTNQTSMYLCASSSGTGGMNTEAFFGQGTRLTVV.

The chain couples TRBV29-1 to TRBJ1-3; D not certain. V was cut by 0 bases and J by 0 bases, with 12 bases left in between. The germline CDR1 and CDR2 sequences are SQVTM and ANQGSEA. The CDR3 is 16 residues long. Written as DNA, the CDR3 is TGCAGCGTTGAAGATTGGGCTATCAGCTCTGGAAACACCATATATTTT. This translates into CSVEDWAISSGNTIYF.

In regard to this clonotype: Mismatch with germline at one junction end may stem from a read error. The chain employs TRBV28 and TRBJ1-5; D unresolved. Germline values: CDR1 MDHEN, CDR2 SYDVKM. The CDR3 totals 15 residues. The CDR3: CASSLVRGGNRPQHF. The CDR3 region has the DNA TGTGCCAGCAGTTTAGTGCGGGGTGGCAATCGGCCCCAGCATTTT.

A few counts support this clonotype. The chain couples TRBV5-6 to TRBJ2-5; 14 positions match TRBD2. Germline CDR1 and CDR2: SGHDT and YYEEEE. This CDR3 contains 15 residues. V gave up 5 bases and J gave up 5 bases; unmatched junction bases: 5. CDR3 nucleotides: TGTGCCAGCAGGACTAGCGGGGGGGCCCGGGAGACCCAGTACTTC. Amino acid sequence: CASRTSGGARETQYF.

The chain is built from TRBV2 and TRBJ1-1; no definite D call. The CDR3 extends over 14 amino acids. Trimming stripped 5 bases from V and 3 bases from J, with 13 bases between. Per germline, CDR1 SNHLY and CDR2 FYNNEI. The DNA for the CDR3 is TGTGCCAGCAGTAGCCGCGAGCGGGACACTGAAGCTTTCTTT. Translating gives CASSSRERDTEAFF.

This chain joins TRBV28 and TRBJ2-5; 7 positions agree with TRBD1. This CDR3 spans 15 amino acids. Germline CDR1 and CDR2: MDHEN and SYDVKM. V gave up 4 bases and J gave up 1 base; unmatched junction bases: 6. In DNA, the CDR3 is TGTGCCAGCAGTTCCGTATGGGACAGCCAAGAGACCCAGTACTTC. This encodes CASSSVWDSQETQYF.